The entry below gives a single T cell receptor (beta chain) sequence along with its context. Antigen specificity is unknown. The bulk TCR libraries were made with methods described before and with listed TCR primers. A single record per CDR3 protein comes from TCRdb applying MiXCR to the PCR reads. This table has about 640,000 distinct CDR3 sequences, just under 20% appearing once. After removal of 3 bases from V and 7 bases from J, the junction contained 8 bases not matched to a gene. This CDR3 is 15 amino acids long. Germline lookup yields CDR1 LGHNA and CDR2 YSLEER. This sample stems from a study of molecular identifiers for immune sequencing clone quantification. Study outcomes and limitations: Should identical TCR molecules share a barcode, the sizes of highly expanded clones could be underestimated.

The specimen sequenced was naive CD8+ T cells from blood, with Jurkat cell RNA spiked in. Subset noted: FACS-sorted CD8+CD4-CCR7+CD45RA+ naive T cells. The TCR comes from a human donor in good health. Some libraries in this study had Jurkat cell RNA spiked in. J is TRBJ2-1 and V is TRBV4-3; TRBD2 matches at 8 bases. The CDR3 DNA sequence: TGCGCCAGCAGCCACCCCAAAGGCGGGGGGAATGAGCAGTTCTTC. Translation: CASSHPKGGGNEQFF.